The 26 T cell receptor beta chains given below trace back to one sample, sequenced in a study of cytomegalovirus exposure and HLA in healthy donors. The assay was immunoSEQ multiplex PCR, and TCRdb's table has in-frame clones only and misses some. In the table there are some 60,000 clones, 90% to 97% of which are singletons. Sequenced material: PBMCs. Source of these receptors: a man between 18 and 29 years old in good health and CMV-seronegative.

V and J are TRBV27 and TRBJ2-3; D uncertain. The ends were cut back, 2 bases at V and 1 base at J, with 7 bases in the middle. The CDR3 extends over 14 amino acids. The V gene's germline CDR1 is MNHEY and CDR2 SMNVEV (reference sequence). The CDR3 loop is CASSLLSRTDTQYF. The CDR3 DNA is TGTGCCAGCAGTTTACTGAGTCGCACAGATACGCAGTATTTT.

The rearrangement links TRBV15 to TRBJ2-7, with D perhaps matching TRBD1 (6 bases). The length of the CDR3 is 16 residues. V was shortened by 4 bases and J by 1 base, with 17 bases between the two germline ends. Germline loops: CDR1 LNHNV, CDR2 YYDKDF (reference sequence). The CDR3 DNA follows: TGTGCCACCAGCACAATTTCAGGGGATGGGTCCTACGAGCAGTACTTC. It translates to CATSTISGDGSYEQYF.

V is TRBV9 and J is TRBJ2-3, with unresolved D. The germline gives CDR1 SGDLS, CDR2 YYNGEE. V gave up 3 bases and J gave up 2 bases, with 7 bases separating them. The CDR3 contains 13 residues. The CDR3 reads CASSGGNTDTQYF. The CDR3 bases are TGTGCCAGCAGCGGCGGCAACACAGATACGCAGTATTTT.

V and J are TRBV6-1 and TRBJ2-3, with 15 bases matching TRBD2. V shed 2 bases and J 2 bases; nucleotides not matched to a gene: 8. This CDR3 has 19 amino acids. Germline-derived CDR1 and CDR2 are MNHNS and SASEGT. CDR3 in DNA: TGTGCCAGCAGTGAAATGCCGGGACTAGCGGGAGGACTCACAGATACGCAGTATTTT. Translating it yields CASSEMPGLAGGLTDTQYF.

The CDR3 is CASSDRSDTKAFF. In nucleotides, the CDR3 is TGTGCCAGCAGCGACCGGAGTGATACTAAAGCTTTCTTT. This chain links TRBV9 with TRBJ1-1, with unresolved D. V lost 3 bases, J lost 9 bases, and 15 bases lay in between. The CDR3 extends over 13 amino acids. Germline V CDR1 and CDR2: SGDLS, YYNGEE.

The chain has TRBV2 and TRBJ2-7, with 7 bases that match TRBD2. Germline CDR1 and CDR2: SNHLY and FYNNEI. This CDR3 is 14 amino acids long. V was pared by 6 bases and J by 0 bases, with 5 bases of the junction left unmatched. The CDR3 protein is CASSRTRSSYEQYF. The CDR3, as DNA: TGTGCCAGCAGCCGGACTAGGAGCTCCTACGAGCAGTACTTC. Using reference TRBV2 and TRBJ2-7 for the parts outside the CDR3, the full variable domain is EPEVTQTPSHQVTQMGQEVILRCVPISNHLYFYWYRQILGQKVEFLVSFYNNEISEKSEIFDDQFSVERPDGSNFTLKIRSTKLEDSAMYFCASSRTRSSYEQYFGPGTRLTVT.

The chain couples TRBV5-1 to TRBJ2-3; 9 positions match TRBD2. CDR1 and CDR2 (germline): SGHRS, YFSETQ. The trim removed 1 base at V and 5 bases at J, leaving 5 bases unmatched. The CDR3 loop spans 15 amino acids. The CDR3 protein is CASSLSGRSEDTQYF. In DNA form, the CDR3 reads TGCGCCAGCAGCTTGAGCGGGAGGAGCGAAGATACGCAGTATTTT.

The genes are TRBV6-5 and TRBJ1-1; D not resolved. V was cut by 8 bases and J by 0 bases, with 10 bases left in between. The CDR3 contains 13 residues. The germline V gene encodes CDR1 MNHEY and CDR2 SVGAGI. The CDR3 protein is CASRNTVNTEAFF. CDR3 bases: TGTGCCAGCCGGAACACAGTGAACACTGAAGCTTTCTTT.

This chain connects TRBV28 to TRBJ2-5, with 10 bases aligning to TRBD2. Germline V gene sequence: CDR1 MDHEN, CDR2 SYDVKM. The ends lost 6 bases at V and 5 bases at J; junction bases unmatched: 6. CDR3 size: 14 residues. This chain's CDR3 is CASREREGSETQYF. CDR3 bases: TGTGCCAGCAGGGAGCGGGAGGGGTCGGAGACCCAGTACTTC.

The chain couples TRBV13 to TRBJ2-1; D perhaps matches TRBD2 (6 bases). CDR3 length: 17 residues. Trimming pared 4 bases from V and 3 bases from J, leaving 19 bases between. Germline assignment: CDR1 PRHDT and CDR2 FYEKMQ (reference sequence). This chain's CDR3 is CASSCTSREVFYNEQFF. CDR3 sequence (DNA): TGTGCCAGCAGCTGTACTAGCAGGGAGGTGTTCTACAATGAGCAGTTCTTC.

The chain couples TRBV4-1 to TRBJ2-7; 7 bases are shared with TRBD2. The CDR3 covers 16 residues. Trimming took 2 bases from V and 4 from J; bases not matched to a gene: 11. CDR1 is MGHRA, CDR2 YSYEKL, per germline. CDR3 amino acids: CASSQPVSGLRYEQYF. For the CDR3, the DNA is TGCGCCAGCAGCCAACCAGTTAGCGGGTTAAGGTACGAGCAGTACTTC.

CDR3 in DNA: TGTGCCAGCAGTCCCGACAGAAATACCTACGAGCAGTACTTC. Translated: CASSPDRNTYEQYF. This rearrangement joins TRBV27 to TRBJ2-7; D is possibly TRBD1 (5 bases). The CDR3 has 14 amino acids. V gave up 5 bases and J gave up 2 bases, with 13 bases separating them. Germline values: CDR1 MNHEY, CDR2 SMNVEV (reference sequence).

V gene TRBV2 combines with J gene TRBJ2-1, with D maybe TRBD1 (5 bases). Germline loops: CDR1 SNHLY, CDR2 FYNNEI. The CDR3 spans 14 residues. The V end was cut by 6 bases, the J end by 4 bases, with 13 bases between. The CDR3 here is CASRETDLYNEQFF. DNA of the CDR3: TGTGCCAGCAGAGAGACAGACCTTTACAATGAGCAGTTCTTC.

V and J are TRBV18 and TRBJ1-4; 8 bases map to TRBD1. V dropped 6 bases and J dropped 5; count of bases not matched to a gene: 8. Germline CDR1 and CDR2: KGHSH and LQKENI. The CDR3 is made up of 15 amino acids. CDR3 sequence: CASSPGTGQNEKLFF. The CDR3 DNA follows: TGTGCCAGCTCTCCCGGGACAGGACAGAATGAAAAACTGTTTTTT. Full variable domain (outside the CDR3, taken from reference TRBV18 and TRBJ1-4): NAGVMQNPRHLVRRRGQEARLRCSPMKGHSHVYWYRQLPEEGLKFMVYLQKENIIDESGMPKERFSAEFPKEGPSILRIQQVVRGDSAAYFCASSPGTGQNEKLFFGSGTQLSVL.

V is TRBV5-4 and J is TRBJ2-5, with 12 bases lining up with TRBD2. The germline CDR1 and CDR2 sequences are SGHNT and YYREEE (reference sequence). Trimming took 3 bases from V and 13 from J; bases not matched to a gene: 7. The CDR3 covers 13 residues. The CDR3 DNA reads as TGTGCCAGCAGCTCTCGGACTAGCGGGGCCCTGTACTTC. As protein: CASSSRTSGALYF. The full variable domain, completed using reference TRBV5-4 and TRBJ2-5, is ETGVTQSPTHLIKTRGQQVTLRCSSQSGHNTVSWYQQALGQGPQFIFQYYREEENGRGNFPPRFSGLQFPNYSSELNVNALELDDSALYLCASSSRTSGALYFGPGTRLLVL.

The CDR3 nucleotides are TGTGCCAGCAGTCTTAGCGGGAGACTGACCGGGGAGCTGTTTTTT. Its protein product is CASSLSGRLTGELFF. The V gene is TRBV27, the J gene TRBJ2-2; 9 bases fit TRBD2. V dropped 5 bases and J dropped 5; count of bases not matched to a gene: 6. From germline, CDR1 is MNHEY and CDR2 SMNVEV (reference sequence). This CDR3 region has 15 residues.

The chain combines TRBV4-1 with TRBJ1-1, with D possibly matching TRBD1 (6 bases). The CDR3 totals 14 residues. Germline CDR1 and CDR2: MGHRA and YSYEKL. The V and J ends lost 3 bases and 4 bases respectively, with 12 bases between them. CDR3 DNA: TGCGCCAGCAGCCAGCCAGGACAGATCACTGAAGCTTTCTTT. It codes for CASSQPGQITEAFF.

The CDR3 loop reads CASSSQGVGEQYF. CDR3 DNA: TGTGCCAGCAGCTCACAGGGGGTTGGCGAGCAGTACTTC. The chain has TRBV7-2 and TRBJ2-7, with TRBD1 identical over 8 bases. The junction had 5 bases not matched to a gene; V was cut back by 4 bases and J by 6 bases. The germline V gene has CDR1 SGHTA and CDR2 FQGNSA. The CDR3 is 13 amino acids.

The rearrangement uses TRBV7-2 and TRBJ2-4; no definite D call. Between the trimmed V and J ends, which lost 5 bases and 6 bases, there was a span of 11 bases. Germline V gene sequence: CDR1 SGHTA, CDR2 FQGNSA. This CDR3 comprises 13 residues. The CDR3, as DNA: TGTGCCAGCAGCCATTCGCTCGGAAACATTCAGTACTTC. Protein: CASSHSLGNIQYF.

This clone was detected only once. This chain links TRBV6-6 with TRBJ1-1; D possibly corresponds to TRBD1 (6 bases). CDR3 length equals 14 residues. The ends were cut back, 2 bases at V and 1 base at J, with 8 bases in the middle. The germline V gene has CDR1 MNHNY and CDR2 SVGAGI (reference sequence). The CDR3: CASSYVRGNTEAFF. CDR3 sequence (DNA): TGTGCCAGCAGTTACGTCAGGGGGAACACTGAAGCTTTCTTT.

The chain links TRBV2 to TRBJ1-2, with D hard to call. The V end was cut by 7 bases, the J end by 4 bases, with 4 bases between. The CDR3 sequence is 10 residues long. Per germline, CDR1 SNHLY and CDR2 FYNNEI. The CDR3 loop reads CASKSYGYTF. In DNA, the CDR3 is TGTGCCAGCAAGAGCTATGGCTACACCTTC.

This chain connects TRBV27 to TRBJ2-7; D is unclear. This CDR3 comprises 13 residues. With 0 bases removed from V and 4 bases from J, the gap between germline ends came to 7 bases. In germline, CDR1 is MNHEY, CDR2 SMNVEV (reference sequence). CDR3 amino acids: CASSLSTHYEQYF. In DNA form, the CDR3 reads TGTGCCAGCAGTTTATCAACTCATTACGAGCAGTACTTC.

This sequence joins TRBV5-4 and TRBJ2-7; possibly TRBD2 for D (5 bases). The CDR3 is made up of 14 amino acids. Trimming left V 4 bases short and J 3 bases short, with 14 bases between. Germline V CDR1 and CDR2: SGHNT, YYREEE (reference sequence). In DNA, the CDR3 is TGTGCCAGCAGCCGGACTCCACGATACTACGAGCAGTACTTC. Protein product: CASSRTPRYYEQYF. The full variable domain, in which reference TRBV5-4 and TRBJ2-7 provide the parts outside the CDR3, is ETGVTQSPTHLIKTRGQQVTLRCSSQSGHNTVSWYQQALGQGPQFIFQYYREEENGRGNFPPRFSGLQFPNYSSELNVNALELDDSALYLCASSRTPRYYEQYFGPGTRLTVT.

The rearrangement uses TRBV5-6 and TRBJ1-1; D unclear. The CDR3 is made up of 15 amino acids. Germline loops: CDR1 SGHDT, CDR2 YYEEEE. The V gene lost 3 bases and the J gene lost 1 base, with 13 bases spanning the gap. CDR3 nucleotide sequence: TGTGCCAGCAGCTGGGCCCTCGAGGGGAACACTGAAGCTTTCTTT. This codes for CASSWALEGNTEAFF. The whole variable domain, remainder taken from reference TRBV5-6 and TRBJ1-1, is DAGVTQSPTHLIKTRGQQVTLRCSPKSGHDTVSWYQQALGQGPQFIFQYYEEEERQRGNFPDRFSGHQFPNYSSELNVNALLLGDSALYLCASSWALEGNTEAFFGQGTRLTVV.

The J gene is TRBJ2-2, the V gene TRBV2, with 14 bases matching TRBD2. CDR3 length: 14 amino acids. Germline CDR1 and CDR2: SNHLY and FYNNEI. The junction had 5 bases not matched to a gene; V was cut back by 6 bases and J by 11 bases. Here the CDR3 DNA reads TGTGCCAGCAGGGGACTAGCGGGAGCGTCCGAGCTGTTTTTT. Translating gives CASRGLAGASELFF.

J is TRBJ2-1 and V is TRBV14; TRBD2 is a possible D gene (5 bases). Trimming stripped 3 bases from V and 9 bases from J, with 12 bases between. Germline V lookup: CDR1 SGHDN, CDR2 FVKESK. The CDR3 length is 13 residues. As DNA, the CDR3 is TGTGCCAGCAGCCAGTCTTACGGGGTTGAGCAGTTCTTC. It is translated as CASSQSYGVEQFF.